The 18 T cell receptor beta chains listed next were all sequenced from one sample in a study of blood T cells in healthy people across ages. It was with a sample-barcoded 5' primer and a J-beta primer mix that a second PCR of roughly 6 to 11 cycles was run. TCRdb re-called the 5' RACE reads with MiXCR, one entry per CDR3 protein. The profile shows 1.5 million to 2 million distinct CDR3 sequences, about 30% of them singletons. Sequencing input: blood. These receptors all come from a woman in her twenties or thirties in good health.

This clonotype was detected ten times or more. The V call is TRBV27, the J call TRBJ2-7; D call uncertain. The V gene lost 6 bases and the J gene lost 0 bases, with 12 bases spanning the gap. The CDR3 runs 14 residues. The germline CDR1 and CDR2 sequences are MNHEY and SMNVEV (reference sequence). The CDR3 DNA is TGTGCCAGCAGCTACGCCCAAAGCTCCTACGAGCAGTACTTC. It translates to CASSYAQSSYEQYF.

About this clonotype: One base away lies a much larger clone, so this may be a sequencing read error. The chain combines TRBV12-3 or TRBV12-4 with TRBJ2-1; 8 nucleotides match TRBD1. V gave up 5 bases and J gave up 11 bases; unmatched junction bases: 8. This CDR3 contains 13 residues. CDR3 amino acids: CASSRTGKYKQFF. The DNA for the CDR3 is TGTGCCAGCAGTCGGACAGGGAAATACAAGCAGTTCTTC.

This clonotype was counted many times. V is TRBV29-1 and J is TRBJ2-7, with 7 bases lining up with TRBD1. The CDR3 consists of 14 residues. In germline, CDR1 is SQVTM, CDR2 ANQGSEA. After removal of 6 bases from V and 2 bases from J, the junction contained 10 bases not matched to a gene. The CDR3 reads CSVATGVIAYEQYF. CDR3 bases: TGCAGCGTCGCTACAGGGGTCATAGCCTACGAGCAGTACTTC.

This clonotype was counted at least ten times. This sequence joins TRBV7-2 and TRBJ2-5; no clear D gene. V dropped 5 bases and J dropped 2 bases, with 18 bases sitting between them. The length of the CDR3 is 16 residues. Germline CDR1 is SGHTA and CDR2 is FQGNSA. The CDR3 protein is CASSQGRVGGQETQYF. The CDR3 DNA reads as TGTGCCAGCAGCCAAGGCCGGGTGGGCGGACAAGAGACCCAGTACTTC.

This clonotype was seen ten or more times. The V gene is TRBV11-2, the J gene TRBJ2-4; 9 bases agree with TRBD1. Germline V gene data show CDR1 as SGHAT and CDR2 as FQNNGV. The CDR3 has 17 amino acids. Trimming at V came to 5 bases and at J to 5 bases, leaving 13 bases not matched to a gene. CDR3 sequence: CASSPGWDRVTENIQYF. The DNA for the CDR3 is TGTGCCAGCAGCCCAGGCTGGGACAGGGTAACGGAAAACATTCAGTACTTC.

This clonotype was counted many times. This chain uses TRBV7-2 with TRBJ2-7; 12 bases agree with TRBD2. CDR1 is SGHTA and CDR2 is FQGNSA in the germline V gene. The V and J ends lost 3 bases and 3 bases, in that order; junction bases with no gene match: 3. The CDR3 spans 15 residues. CDR3 sequence: CASSFASGGGYEQYF. The CDR3 nucleotides are TGTGCCAGCAGCTTCGCTAGCGGGGGGGGCTACGAGCAGTACTTC. Drawing the rest from reference TRBV7-2 and TRBJ2-7, the complete variable domain is GAGVSQSPSNKVTEKGKDVELRCDPISGHTALYWYRQSLGQGLEFLIYFQGNSAPDKSGLPSDRFSAERTGGSVSTLTIQRTQQEDSAVYLCASSFASGGGYEQYFGPGTRLTVT.

J is TRBJ2-1 and V is TRBV9, with a weak D call TRBD2 (5 bases). Germline assignment: CDR1 SGDLS and CDR2 YYNGEE. There are 16 residues in the CDR3. The V and J ends lost 3 bases and 6 bases respectively, with 19 bases between them. The CDR3 is CASSASNPGIPNEQFF. The CDR3 DNA follows: TGTGCCAGCAGCGCCAGCAACCCCGGGATTCCCAATGAGCAGTTCTTC.

The chain joins TRBV27 to TRBJ1-5; D is possibly TRBD1 (5 bases). Trimming removed 8 bases at V and 2 bases at J, with 19 bases between. Germline V gene data show CDR1 as MNHEY and CDR2 as SMNVEV (reference sequence). This CDR3 has 16 amino acids. Here the CDR3 DNA reads TGTGCCAGCGGTCCTCGGGGCGGGAGGGGCAATCAGCCCCAGCATTTT. Translating gives CASGPRGGRGNQPQHF.

The gene calls are TRBV6-5 and TRBJ1-5; TRBD1 aligns across 12 bases. Germline values: CDR1 MNHEY, CDR2 SVGAGI. The CDR3 consists of 15 residues. V lost 6 bases, J lost 3 bases, and 3 bases stayed unmatched. CDR3 sequence: CASSRDRGLNQPQHF. CDR3 DNA: TGTGCCAGCAGCCGGGACAGGGGGCTCAATCAGCCCCAGCATTTT.

The rearrangement uses TRBV6-6 and TRBJ2-1; D remains unclear. The length of the CDR3 is 15 residues. Looked up from germline, CDR1 is MNHNY and CDR2 is SVGAGI (reference sequence). Deletions cut 2 bases from V and 5 bases from J, with 13 bases between. The CDR3 region is CASSYPTLRNNEQFF. The CDR3 DNA follows: TGTGCCAGCAGTTACCCTACCCTACGTAACAATGAGCAGTTCTTC.

The chain recombines TRBV30 with TRBJ2-3; 7 nucleotides match TRBD2. Germline V CDR1 and CDR2: GTSNPN, SVGIG (reference sequence). The trim removed 5 bases at V and 1 base at J, leaving 6 bases unmatched. The CDR3 has 14 residues. In DNA, the CDR3 is TGTGCCTGGTACCAGCGGGGCCGCACAGATACGCAGTATTTT. It is translated as CAWYQRGRTDTQYF. Supplemented by reference TRBV30 and TRBJ2-3, the full variable domain reads SQTIHQWPATLVQPVGSPLSLECTVEGTSNPNLYWYRQAAGRGLQLLFYSVGIGQISSEVPQNLSASRPQDRQFILSSKKLLLSDSGFYLCAWYQRGRTDTQYFGPGTRLTVL.

As for this clonotype: A much larger clone differs from this one at a single base, so this may be a read error. This chain uses TRBV6-5 with TRBJ1-4; D is unclear. This CDR3 is 15 amino acids long. The germline gives CDR1 MNHEY, CDR2 SVGAGI. V lost 0 bases and J lost 10, with 15 bases in between. CDR3 residues: CASSYSGSVTGKLFF. In DNA form, the CDR3 reads TGTGCCAGCAGTTACTCGGGCAGTGTCACGGGAAAACTGTTTTTT.

Of note for this clonotype: A much larger clone differs by one base, so this may be a read error. The CDR3 spells CASSFGLGSYEQFF. DNA for the CDR3: TGCGCCAGCAGCTTTGGACTAGGCTCCTACGAGCAGTTCTTC. The V and J genes are TRBV5-1 and TRBJ2-1, with 7 bases fitting TRBD2. In germline, CDR1 is SGHRS, CDR2 YFSETQ. V shed 2 bases, J shed 10 bases, and the junction held 9 bases outside the gene matches. The CDR3 covers 14 residues.

This clonotype was counted ten times or more. This chain links TRBV10-2 with TRBJ2-7; maybe TRBD2 (6 bases). The germline V gene has CDR1 WSHSY and CDR2 SAAADI. This CDR3 is built from 15 residues. Trimming took off 6 bases at V and 3 bases at J, with 18 bases between the two ends. CDR3 residues: CASRTEGTLIYEQYF. The DNA for the CDR3 is TGCGCCAGCAGAACAGAGGGGACTTTGATCTACGAGCAGTACTTC.

V is TRBV4-3 and J is TRBJ2-1, with D possibly TRBD2 on 6 matching bases. Per the germline V gene, CDR1 is LGHNA and CDR2 is YSLEER. The V gene lost 0 bases and the J gene lost 6 bases, with 12 bases spanning the gap. The CDR3 has 15 residues. The CDR3 region is CASSQEASDSNEQFF. The DNA for the CDR3 is TGCGCCAGCAGCCAAGAGGCTAGCGATTCCAATGAGCAGTTCTTC.

V gene TRBV4-3 combines with J gene TRBJ2-2; D is uncertain. The germline V and J ends were trimmed by 1 base and 0 bases, with 12 bases remaining between them. The CDR3 length is 17 residues. Looked up from germline, CDR1 is LGHNA and CDR2 is YSLEER. The CDR3, as DNA: TGCGCCAGCAGCCAAGCGGTCCGGGCCGCGAACACCGGGGAGCTGTTTTTT. It translates to CASSQAVRAANTGELFF.

With regard to this clonotype: A junction end diverges from the germline sequence, so it may reflect a read error. V usage is TRBV5-1 and J usage is TRBJ2-5, with D perhaps assigned TRBD1 or TRBD2 (5 bases each). Germline CDR1 is SGHRS and CDR2 is YFSETQ. The CDR3 spans 15 residues. The CDR3 DNA sequence: TGCGCCGGCAGCTTGGTTGGGGACCCCCAAGAGACCCAGTACTTC. It is translated as CAGSLVGDPQETQYF.

The CDR3 here is CASSPGVYTEAFF. DNA for the CDR3: TGTGCCAGCAGTCCGGGGGTATACACTGAAGCTTTCTTT. The rearrangement links TRBV12-3 or TRBV12-4 to TRBJ1-1, with D maybe TRBD1 (5 bases). Trimming took 5 bases from V and 3 from J, leaving 10 bases between them. The CDR3 consists of 13 residues.